These 21 T cell receptor beta chains were sequenced from one sample in a study of beta chain features in type 1 diabetes. Reverse transcribing all isolated RNA meant expressed TCRB transcripts were sequenced. The protocol was immunoSEQ multiplex PCR, while the TCRdb copy is restricted to in-frame clones and leaves out a portion. The repertoire holds hundreds of thousands of clones, with 55% to 70% as singletons. The sample was naive CD4+ T cells from blood. These receptor sequences come from a man aged 30-40 years in good health.

DNA of the CDR3: TGCAGCGTTGCTCGACTAGCGGCCCAGTACGAGCAGTACTTC. It yields the protein CSVARLAAQYEQYF. The V gene is TRBV29-1, the J gene TRBJ2-7, with TRBD2 identical over 9 bases. The junction had 8 bases not matched to a gene; V was cut back by 4 bases and J by 4 bases. The CDR3 loop spans 14 amino acids. Germline V gives CDR1 SQVTM, CDR2 ANQGSEA.

J is TRBJ2-7 and V is TRBV30; D may correspond to TRBD1 or TRBD2 (5 bases each). Germline V lookup: CDR1 GTSNPN, CDR2 SVGIG (reference sequence). Trimming removed 4 bases at V and 11 bases at J, with 15 bases between. The CDR3 totals 11 residues. CDR3 coding DNA: TGTGCCTGGAAAATGGGAGAGGGGAAGTACTTC. Protein sequence: CAWKMGEGKYF.

This chain connects TRBV21-1 to TRBJ2-1; the table calls TRBD1, which could not be checked here. TRBV21-1 is described as a pseudogene. This CDR3 is 15 amino acids long. CDR3 DNA: TGTGCCAGCAACCCCGGGACAGAGACCTACAATGAGCAGTTCTTC. The encoded protein is CASNPGTETYNEQFF.

This clone has more than one count but fewer than ten. The rearrangement joins TRBV11-2 to TRBJ2-6; D unresolved. CDR1 and CDR2 from the germline V gene are SGHAT and FQNNGV. The V gene lost 4 bases and the J gene lost 13 bases, with 11 bases spanning the gap. This CDR3 comprises 12 residues. The CDR3, as DNA: TGTGCCAGCAGCTCGACCGCGCAAGTCCTGACTTTC. This translates into CASSSTAQVLTF.

This clone is a singleton in its sample. This chain uses TRBV30 with TRBJ1-2, with D uncertain. The CDR3 sequence is 10 residues long. Germline V gene data show CDR1 as GTSNPN and CDR2 as SVGIG (reference sequence). Trimming took off 7 bases at V and 3 bases at J, with 6 bases between the two ends. CDR3 amino acids: CAFSYYGYTF. The CDR3 DNA follows: TGTGCCTTCAGTTACTATGGCTACACCTTC.

The rearrangement uses TRBV20-1 and TRBJ1-1, with D unclear. V was shortened by 5 bases and J by 8 bases, with 12 bases between the two germline ends. Germline V gives CDR1 DFQATT, CDR2 SNEGSKA (reference sequence). This CDR3 spans 11 amino acids. This chain's CDR3 is CSARPAAEAFF. The DNA for the CDR3 is TGCAGTGCTCGCCCCGCAGCCGAAGCTTTCTTT.

V gene TRBV9 combines with J gene TRBJ2-7, with 7 positions matching TRBD2. The CDR3 has 14 amino acids. Germline V gene lookup returns CDR1 SGDLS and CDR2 YYNGEE. Losses at the gene ends were 0 bases for V and 4 bases for J; bases not matched to a gene: 4. The CDR3 bases are TGTGCCAGCAGCGTAGGATCTAGCGGATACGAGCAGTACTTC. It encodes CASSVGSSGYEQYF.

V is TRBV14 and J is TRBJ2-6; no definite D call. The CDR3 has 16 residues. The germline gives CDR1 SGHDN, CDR2 FVKESK. Trimming took 0 bases from V and 0 from J, leaving 6 bases between them. Here the CDR3 DNA reads TGTGCCAGCAGCCAAGATGGATCCTCTGGGGCCAACGTCCTGACTTTC. It yields the protein CASSQDGSSGANVLTF. The full variable domain, in which reference TRBV14 and TRBJ2-6 provide the parts outside the CDR3, is EAGVTQFPSHSVIEKGQTVTLRCDPISGHDNLYWYRRVMGKEIKFLLHFVKESKQDESGMPNNRFLAERTGGTYSTLKVQPAELEDSGVYFCASSQDGSSGANVLTFGAGSRLTVL.

This clone came up once. The chain has TRBV29-1 and TRBJ2-5; no clear D. The CDR3 is 13 amino acids. The V gene lost 7 bases and the J gene lost 1 base, with 13 bases spanning the gap. The V gene's germline CDR1 is SQVTM and CDR2 ANQGSEA. The CDR3 reads CSGKGRLQETQYF. The CDR3 bases are TGCAGCGGGAAAGGGCGGCTCCAAGAGACCCAGTACTTC.

The chain links TRBV7-2 to TRBJ2-1; TRBD2 agrees at 7 bases. Germline CDR1 is SGHTA and CDR2 is FQGNSA. This CDR3 spans 15 amino acids. J gave up 0 bases and V 5 bases, and 4 bases lay outside the gene matches. The CDR3 nucleotides read TGTGCCAGCAGCGCAGCGGGGAGCTCCTACAATGAGCAGTTCTTC. This gives the protein CASSAAGSSYNEQFF.

The rearrangement joins TRBV30 to TRBJ2-3, with 10 bases that match TRBD2. The J segment lost 2 bases and the V segment lost 2 bases, leaving 4 bases of the junction unmatched. This CDR3 is 15 amino acids long. The germline CDR1 and CDR2 sequences are GTSNPN and SVGIG (reference sequence). The CDR3 DNA reads TGTGCCTGGAGTTCTAGCGGGGGAAACACAGATACGCAGTATTTT. This encodes CAWSSSGGNTDTQYF.

This chain connects TRBV30 to TRBJ2-1; D is unresolved. Trimming took 3 bases from V and 7 from J, leaving 10 bases between them. The CDR3 is made up of 12 amino acids. Looked up from germline, CDR1 is GTSNPN and CDR2 is SVGIG (reference sequence). The CDR3, as DNA: TGTGCCTGGAGCCCTAGAAGGAATGAGCAGTTCTTC. Translated: CAWSPRRNEQFF.

V is TRBV30 and J is TRBJ1-4; D not resolved. V was clipped by 2 bases and J by 8 bases, with 12 bases between them. This CDR3 contains 13 residues. Germline V gene data show CDR1 as GTSNPN and CDR2 as SVGIG (reference sequence). DNA for the CDR3: TGTGCCTGGAGTAGGCAGGCAAAAGAAAAACTGTTTTTT. It translates to CAWSRQAKEKLFF.

The gene calls are TRBV28 and TRBJ2-3; D possibly matches TRBD1 or TRBD2 (5 bases each). Looked up from germline, CDR1 is MDHEN and CDR2 is SYDVKM. This CDR3 has 17 amino acids. V lost 4 bases, J lost 8 bases, and 25 bases lay in between. CDR3 sequence: CASSSPGTLKGLGTQYF. CDR3 in DNA: TGTGCCAGCAGTTCCCCCGGGACCCTAAAGGGGTTAGGTACGCAGTATTTT.

The chain uses TRBV4-1 and TRBJ1-5; D gene uncertain. Trimming removed 4 bases from V and 2 bases from J, with 6 bases in between. This CDR3 contains 13 residues. Looked up from germline, CDR1 is MGHRA and CDR2 is YSYEKL. CDR3 nucleotide sequence: TGCGCCAGCAGCCGAGCAGGCAATCAGCCCCAGCATTTT. It codes for CASSRAGNQPQHF.

The gene calls are TRBV30 and TRBJ1-2, with D possibly TRBD1 on 5 matching bases. This CDR3 comprises 11 residues. V shed 7 bases and J shed 5 bases, with 11 bases lying between them. Germline V lookup: CDR1 GTSNPN, CDR2 SVGIG (reference sequence). In DNA, the CDR3 is TGTGCCTTAGAGGGGTGGTATGGCTACACCTTC. Translating gives CALEGWYGYTF.

V and J are TRBV16 and TRBJ2-4; 8 nucleotides agree with TRBD1. The trim removed 3 bases at V and 7 bases at J, leaving 8 bases unmatched. Germline V gene data show CDR1 as KGHSY and CDR2 as FQNENV. This CDR3 region has 15 residues. In nucleotides, the CDR3 is TGTGCCAGCAGCCACACCGGGACAGGACACAACATTCAGTACTTC. Translation: CASSHTGTGHNIQYF.

This clone was counted a few times. The V and J genes are TRBV30 and TRBJ2-7; 8 positions agree with TRBD2. Germline CDR1 and CDR2: GTSNPN and SVGIG (reference sequence). The CDR3 has 13 amino acids. V was pared by 3 bases and J by 5 bases, with 6 bases of the junction left unmatched. DNA of the CDR3: TGTGCCTGGAGAGGCCTCGGGAGGGACGAGCAGTACTTC. Translated: CAWRGLGRDEQYF.

The rearrangement uses TRBV5-4 and TRBJ1-1; tentatively, D is TRBD1 (6 bases). This CDR3 is 14 amino acids long. The V gene lost 3 bases and the J gene lost 0 bases, with 9 bases spanning the gap. Germline values: CDR1 SGHNT, CDR2 YYREEE (reference sequence). In DNA form, the CDR3 reads TGTGCCAGCAGCTCGACAGGAGTGAACACTGAAGCTTTCTTT. It is translated as CASSSTGVNTEAFF.

This clone was detected only once. V is TRBV15 and J is TRBJ2-4; D is unresolved. The V gene's germline CDR1 is LNHNV and CDR2 YYDKDF (reference sequence). V dropped 0 bases and J dropped 7 bases, with 10 bases sitting between them. The CDR3 has 14 residues. In DNA, the CDR3 is TGTGCCACCAGCAGAGATTTTGGGGTGAACATTCAGTACTTC. Translated, it gives CATSRDFGVNIQYF.

The V and J genes are TRBV7-6 and TRBJ2-5; TRBD1 matches 9 bases. V was clipped by 5 bases and J by 5 bases; unmatched bases: 12. There are 16 residues in the CDR3. Germline CDR1 SGHVS, CDR2 FNYEAQ. The CDR3 protein is CASSTRTGAFMETQYF. CDR3 DNA: TGTGCCAGCAGCACCAGGACAGGGGCTTTTATGGAGACCCAGTACTTC.